These 28 T cell receptor beta chains were all obtained from the same sample, sequenced in a study of blood T cells in healthy people across ages. Next came a second PCR, run for roughly 6 to 11 cycles, which used a sample-barcoded 5' primer along with a J-beta primer mix. TCRdb reprocessed the 5' RACE reads via MiXCR and lists one record per CDR3 protein. The table has about 1.6 million distinct CDR3 sequences, 34% seen once; the top ten hold over 9%. Sequenced input: blood. These receptors were collected from a woman in her twenties or thirties in good health.

The chain carries TRBV5-6 and TRBJ2-7; 10 bases align to TRBD2. CDR3 size: 16 residues. The germline V gene has CDR1 SGHDT and CDR2 YYEEEE. With 2 bases clipped from V and 1 base from J, the junction kept 6 bases outside the gene matches. The chain's CDR3 is CASSLAGGQHSYEQYF. CDR3 DNA: TGTGCCAGCAGCTTAGCGGGGGGGCAACATTCCTACGAGCAGTACTTC.

This clonotype came up a few times. This rearrangement joins TRBV3-1 to TRBJ1-2; unclear D gene. Per the germline V gene, CDR1 is LGHDT and CDR2 is YNNKEL (reference sequence). CDR3 length: 15 amino acids. V was cut by 0 bases and J by 8 bases, with 16 bases left in between. The CDR3 protein is CASSQEAASARGYTF. The CDR3 DNA reads as TGTGCCAGCAGCCAAGAAGCAGCTTCGGCTCGGGGCTACACCTTC.

This clonotype was seen a single time. One junction end does not reproduce the germline sequence, and a read error may be involved. The chain has TRBV7-7 and TRBJ2-2; D call uncertain. The CDR3 is 16 amino acids. Per germline, CDR1 SSHAT and CDR2 FNYEAQ (reference sequence). CDR3 loop: CASNPRAPSNSGELFF. The DNA for the CDR3 is TGTGCCAGCAACCCCCGGGCCCCCTCGAACTCCGGGGAGCTGTTTTTT.

This clonotype was detected a few times. The chain uses TRBV4-1 and TRBJ2-2; 8 positions match TRBD2. With V trimmed by 0 bases and J by 4 bases, 7 bases remained unmatched. Germline CDR1 is MGHRA and CDR2 is YSYEKL. The CDR3 covers 17 residues. CDR3 in DNA: TGCGCCAGCAGCCAAGATAGGGCGGGGGGAACCACCGGGGAGCTGTTTTTT. It translates to CASSQDRAGGTTGELFF.

The chain is built from TRBV25-1 and TRBJ1-2, with D uncertain. Per the germline V gene, CDR1 is MGHDK and CDR2 is SYGVNS. There are 14 residues in the CDR3. Trimming removed 6 bases from V and 2 bases from J, with 13 bases in between. The CDR3 spells CASSHTDLNYGYTF. CDR3 nucleotide sequence: TGTGCCAGCAGCCATACCGACTTAAACTATGGCTACACCTTC.

This clonotype was found a few times. The chain recombines TRBV20-1 with TRBJ2-1; 12 nucleotides line up with TRBD2. The V segment lost 7 bases and the J segment 9 bases; nucleotides outside the gene matches: 10. The CDR3 has 14 amino acids. Germline CDR1 DFQATT, CDR2 SNEGSKA (reference sequence). The CDR3 loop is CSVRASGGASEQFF. DNA of the CDR3: TGCAGTGTTAGGGCTAGCGGGGGGGCCAGTGAGCAGTTCTTC.

The sample holds a few counts of this clonotype. The rearrangement joins TRBV28 to TRBJ2-1, with 8 bases matching TRBD1. The trim removed 8 bases at V and 0 bases at J, leaving 6 bases unmatched. The CDR3 totals 15 residues. Germline V gene lookup returns CDR1 MDHEN and CDR2 SYDVKM. CDR3 protein: CASVGGQVSYNEQFF. Written as DNA, the CDR3 is TGTGCCAGCGTAGGGGGACAGGTCTCCTACAATGAGCAGTTCTTC.

This clonotype was seen a handful of times. The CDR3: CASSTRLAGNSYEQYF. Here the CDR3 DNA reads TGTGCCAGCAGTACTCGACTAGCGGGTAACTCCTACGAGCAGTACTTC. The J gene is TRBJ2-7, the V gene TRBV28, with 10 bases fitting TRBD2. Unmatched junction bases numbered 7, after V lost 5 bases and J lost 0 bases. The CDR3 has 16 residues. Germline loops: CDR1 MDHEN, CDR2 SYDVKM.

This clonotype was detected a few times. The V gene is TRBV28, the J gene TRBJ2-7; 8 bases are a match to TRBD1. Unmatched junction bases numbered 19, after V lost 6 bases and J lost 3 bases. Germline V CDR1 and CDR2: MDHEN, SYDVKM. The CDR3 length is 18 residues. The CDR3 reads CASSRRPRTGRRNYEQYF. In DNA form, the CDR3 reads TGTGCCAGCAGCCGAAGACCACGGACAGGGAGAAGAAACTACGAGCAGTACTTC.

The genes are TRBV6-2 or TRBV6-3 and TRBJ2-7, with D maybe TRBD2 (5 bases). The length of the CDR3 is 12 residues. Germline lookup yields CDR1 MNHEY and CDR2 SVGEGT. Deletions cut 8 bases from V and 2 bases from J, with 10 bases between. DNA for the CDR3: TGTGCCAGCCGGGAAATACCCTACGAGCAGTACTTC. It translates to CASREIPYEQYF.

The V call is TRBV18, the J call TRBJ1-2, with D perhaps matching TRBD1 (5 bases). CDR1 and CDR2 from the germline V gene are KGHSH and LQKENI. The CDR3 consists of 14 residues. V lost 3 bases, J lost 7 bases, and 15 bases lay in between. This CDR3 is CASSPETASSGYTF. In nucleotides, the CDR3 is TGTGCCAGCTCACCCGAGACAGCTTCTTCTGGCTACACCTTC.

In the case of this clonotype: At one of its ends the junction is not consistent with the germline gene, which may arise from a read error. V and J are TRBV27 and TRBJ2-3; D is undetermined. CDR1 and CDR2 from the germline V gene are MNHEY and SMNVEV (reference sequence). This CDR3 is built from 15 residues. The DNA for the CDR3 is TGTGCCAGCAGTTTGCGCAGCTACCTCACAGATGCGCAGTATTTT. This codes for CASSLRSYLTDAQYF.

This clonotype was found a few times. The rearrangement uses TRBV12-3 or TRBV12-4 and TRBJ2-7; perhaps TRBD1 as D (6 bases). The CDR3 has 13 residues. Deletions cut 6 bases from V and 10 bases from J, with 19 bases between. CDR3 sequence reads: CASRDHRVPPQYF. CDR3 coding DNA: TGTGCCAGCAGGGATCACAGGGTTCCGCCCCAGTACTTC.

The chain employs TRBV2 and TRBJ2-5; D remains unclear. CDR1 and CDR2 from the germline V gene are SNHLY and FYNNEI. This CDR3 region has 14 residues. Trimming removed 7 bases at V and 2 bases at J, with 14 bases between. CDR3 loop: CASKKGTLQETQYF. Here the CDR3 DNA reads TGTGCCAGCAAAAAGGGAACCTTACAAGAGACCCAGTACTTC.

The V and J genes are TRBV29-1 and TRBJ2-7; 8 bases map to TRBD2. The CDR3 spans 12 residues. J gave up 3 bases and V 8 bases, and 6 bases lay outside the gene matches. Germline V gene sequence: CDR1 SQVTM, CDR2 ANQGSEA. The CDR3, as DNA: TGCAGCTTTCCTCGGGGGGGCTACGAGCAGTACTTC. Translating gives CSFPRGGYEQYF.

This chain uses TRBV7-9 with TRBJ1-4; D possibly corresponds to TRBD1 (5 bases). This CDR3 spans 15 amino acids. V was pared by 6 bases and J by 0 bases, with 11 bases between. Germline V gives CDR1 SEHNR, CDR2 FQNEAQ (reference sequence). CDR3 in amino acids: CASSGAETTNEKLFF. DNA for the CDR3: TGTGCCAGCAGTGGGGCGGAGACAACTAATGAAAAACTGTTTTTT.

This clonotype was picked up a small number of times. J is TRBJ2-5 and V is TRBV3-1, with a possible D match to TRBD2 (5 bases). The end of the DNA is better explained by TRBJ2-7, so the J call may be wrong. The CDR3 length is 12 residues. CDR1 and CDR2 (germline): LGHDT, YNNKEL (reference sequence). CDR3 coding DNA: TGTGCCAGCAGCCGAGGGATTGACGAGCAGTACTTC. This sequence encodes CASSRGIDEQYF.

This clonotype was seen more than once but under ten times. This chain links TRBV30 with TRBJ2-3; perhaps D is TRBD1 or TRBD2 (6 bases each). Trimming removed 0 bases at V and 3 bases at J, with 13 bases between. This CDR3 region has 15 residues. CDR1 GTSNPN and CDR2 SVGIG come from the germline V gene (reference sequence). The CDR3 region is CAWSVGGVGTDTQYF. DNA of the CDR3: TGTGCCTGGAGTGTGGGGGGCGTCGGAACAGATACGCAGTATTTT.

The V and J genes are TRBV5-4 and TRBJ2-7; 9 nucleotides match TRBD1. TRBJ2-5 matches the DNA end more closely, so the J call is doubtful. The CDR3 sequence is 17 residues long. Germline loops: CDR1 SGHNT, CDR2 YYREEE (reference sequence). The CDR3 nucleotides are TGTGCCAGCAGTCCCGGCTCGGGCCCGGGACAGGGAAAGACCCAGTACTTC. Translated, it gives CASSPGSGPGQGKTQYF.

Only a few counts were recorded for this clonotype. The V and J genes are TRBV4-1 and TRBJ1-4; possible D gene TRBD1, 5 bases. The length of the CDR3 is 17 residues. Per the germline V gene, CDR1 is MGHRA and CDR2 is YSYEKL. Trimming removed 3 bases from V and 4 bases from J, with 18 bases in between. The DNA of the CDR3 is TGCGCCAGCAGCCATGAGGGGATCAGATTCCTTAATGAAAAACTGTTTTTT. It yields the protein CASSHEGIRFLNEKLFF.

In regard to this clonotype: A read error may produce the germline difference seen at one junction end. This chain joins TRBV28 and TRBJ1-1, with 7 bases that match TRBD1. This CDR3 has 15 residues. From germline, CDR1 is MDHEN and CDR2 SYDVKM. The DNA of the CDR3 is TGTGCCAACAGTTTATGGGGGACAGTGAACACTGAAGCTTTCTTT. It encodes CANSLWGTVNTEAFF.

This clonotype was found a few times. V usage is TRBV12-3 or TRBV12-4 and J usage is TRBJ2-6; D uncertain. V was shortened by 5 bases and J by 1 base, with 12 bases between the two germline ends. This CDR3 comprises 16 residues. The CDR3 coding sequence is TGTGCCAGCAGTCCTGAGACCCGATCTGGGGCCAACGTCCTGACTTTC. Residues: CASSPETRSGANVLTF.

The CDR3 sequence is CASSPGTHSTHTDTQYF. CDR3 DNA sequence: TGTGCCAGCAGCCCCGGGACTCATTCTACACACACAGATACGCAGTATTTT. The V call is TRBV7-8, the J call TRBJ2-3, with D possibly TRBD2 on 6 matching bases. Germline values: CDR1 SGHVS, CDR2 FQNEAQ. CDR3 size: 17 residues. Trimming shortened V by 5 bases and J by 2 bases, and 20 bases separated the two germline ends.

Here the CDR3 DNA reads TGTGCTAGTGGTTTGGTACGGGACAGCATAAGATCGCCCCAGCATTTT. It yields the protein CASGLVRDSIRSPQHF. The rearrangement joins TRBV12-5 to TRBJ1-5; TRBD1 matches at 7 bases. Looked up from germline, CDR1 is LGHNT and CDR2 is FRNRAP. This CDR3 comprises 16 residues. Trimming removed 0 bases from V and 9 bases from J; junction bases left unmatched: 11. The full variable domain, its missing parts supplied by reference TRBV12-5 and TRBJ1-5, is DARVTQTPRHKVTEMGQEVTMRCQPILGHNTVFWYRQTMMQGLELLAYFRNRAPLDDSGMPKDRFSAEMPDATLATLKIQPSEPRDSAVYFCASGLVRDSIRSPQHFGDGTRLSIL.

V usage is TRBV20-1 and J usage is TRBJ1-1, with D tentatively TRBD1 (6 bases). Trimming left V 0 bases short and J 2 bases short, with 13 bases between. Germline CDR1 and CDR2: DFQATT and SNEGSKA (reference sequence). The CDR3 is made up of 15 amino acids. CDR3 coding DNA: TGCAGTGCTAGAGATGGGAGGGGGGGAAACACTGAAGCTTTCTTT. It is translated as CSARDGRGGNTEAFF.

The genes are TRBV4-1 and TRBJ2-7; the D is unclear. CDR3 size: 16 residues. Trimming took off 0 bases at V and 0 bases at J, with 12 bases between the two ends. Germline CDR1 reads MGHRA; CDR2 reads YSYEKL. The CDR3 sequence is CASSQDKGLHSYEQYF. The CDR3 DNA follows: TGCGCCAGCAGCCAAGACAAGGGCCTTCACTCCTACGAGCAGTACTTC.

This clonotype showed up just a few times. The chain has TRBV7-2 and TRBJ2-3; TRBD2 might be the D (6 bases). The V and J ends lost 4 bases and 0 bases respectively, with 14 bases between them. CDR3 length: 16 residues. CDR1 SGHTA and CDR2 FQGNSA come from the germline V gene. CDR3 coding DNA: TGTGCCAGCAGCTCACGACTAGTGAAGAGCACAGATACGCAGTATTTT. Its translation is CASSSRLVKSTDTQYF.

This clonotype was observed a handful of times. The CDR3 nucleotides are TGCAGTGCTGTCCGGGACAGGGGGCCAAACGGCTACACCTTC. Translation: CSAVRDRGPNGYTF. The chain carries TRBV20-1 and TRBJ1-2, with 12 bases aligning to TRBD1. This CDR3 has 14 amino acids. V trimming: 5 bases; J trimming: 8 bases; junction bases outside the gene matches: 9. The germline V gene has CDR1 DFQATT and CDR2 SNEGSKA (reference sequence).